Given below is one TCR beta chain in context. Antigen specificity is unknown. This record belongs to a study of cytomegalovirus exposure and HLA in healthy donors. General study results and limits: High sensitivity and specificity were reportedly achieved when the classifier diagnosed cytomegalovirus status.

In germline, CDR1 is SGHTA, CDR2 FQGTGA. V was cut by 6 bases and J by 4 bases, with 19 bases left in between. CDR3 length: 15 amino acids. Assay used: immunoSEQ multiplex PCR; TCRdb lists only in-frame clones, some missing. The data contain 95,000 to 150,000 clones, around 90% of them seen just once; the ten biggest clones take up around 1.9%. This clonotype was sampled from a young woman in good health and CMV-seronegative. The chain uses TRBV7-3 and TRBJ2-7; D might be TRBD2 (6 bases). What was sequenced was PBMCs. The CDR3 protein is CASSHGGAGSYEQYF. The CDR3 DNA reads TGTGCCAGCAGTCATGGCGGGGCAGGGTCGTACGAGCAGTACTTC.